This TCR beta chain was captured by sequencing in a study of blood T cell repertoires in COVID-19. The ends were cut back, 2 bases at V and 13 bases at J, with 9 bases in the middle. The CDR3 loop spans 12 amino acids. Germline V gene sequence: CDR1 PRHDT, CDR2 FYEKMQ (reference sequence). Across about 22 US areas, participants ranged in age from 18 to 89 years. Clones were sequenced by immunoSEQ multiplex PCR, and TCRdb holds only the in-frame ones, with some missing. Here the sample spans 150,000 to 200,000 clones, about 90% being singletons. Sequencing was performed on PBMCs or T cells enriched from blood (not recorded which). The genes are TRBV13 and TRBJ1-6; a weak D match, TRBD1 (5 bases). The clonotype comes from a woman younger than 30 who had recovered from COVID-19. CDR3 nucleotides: TGTGCCAGCAGCTTACAGGGCTACCCCCTCCACTTT. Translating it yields CASSLQGYPLHF.